This T cell receptor beta chain is drawn from a study of shared clonotypes between healthy human individuals. Study overall: Used for every donor were three CD4 naive, three CD4 memory, two CD8 naive and one CD8 memory plate.

The CDR3 extends over 15 amino acids. Germline assignment: CDR1 SGHAT and CDR2 FQNNGV. Methods used by the authors: Because ImmunoSEQ provided only junction sequences with no quality scores, the filtering differed. Generated by immunoSEQ multiplex PCR, the TCRdb table keeps only in-frame clones and is missing some. V, J and clone size derive from that table, while D and trimming were established from the DNA sequence. The sample shows approximately 700,000 clones, around four fifths of them seen only once. This clone appeared a single time. A read error may account for a junction end that differs from germline.

This sequence originates from a woman aged 25-40 years in good health. The chain couples TRBV11-2 to TRBJ2-5, with TRBD2 matching 13 bases. Sequencing was performed on memory CD4+ T cells sorted from blood. Subset: CD45RA-negative fraction. The CDR3 DNA reads as TGTGCCAGCACGACTAGCGGGAGGCCGGAAGAGGCCCAGTACTTC. Protein: CASTTSGRPEEAQYF.